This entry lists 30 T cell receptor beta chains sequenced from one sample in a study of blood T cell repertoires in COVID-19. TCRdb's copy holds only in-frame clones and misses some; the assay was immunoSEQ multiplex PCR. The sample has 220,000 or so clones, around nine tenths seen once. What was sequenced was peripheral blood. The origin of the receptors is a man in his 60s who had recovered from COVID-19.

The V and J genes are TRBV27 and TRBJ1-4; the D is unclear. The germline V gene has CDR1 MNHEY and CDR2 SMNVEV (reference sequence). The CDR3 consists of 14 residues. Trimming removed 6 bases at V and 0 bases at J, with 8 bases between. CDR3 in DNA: TGTGCCAGCAGGGGAGTTGCAACTAATGAAAAACTGTTTTTT. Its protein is CASRGVATNEKLFF.

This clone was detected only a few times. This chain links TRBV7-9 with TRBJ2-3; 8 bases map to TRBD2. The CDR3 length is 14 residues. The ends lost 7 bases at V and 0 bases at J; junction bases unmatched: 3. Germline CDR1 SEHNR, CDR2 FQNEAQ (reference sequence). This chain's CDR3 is CASTGRGSTDTQYF. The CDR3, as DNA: TGTGCCAGCACCGGGAGGGGTAGCACAGATACGCAGTATTTT. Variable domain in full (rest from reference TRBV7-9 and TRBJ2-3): DTGVSQNPRHKITKRGQNVTFRCDPISEHNRLYWYRQTLGQGPEFLTYFQNEAQLEKSRLLSDRFSAERPKGSFSTLEIQRTEQGDSAMYLCASTGRGSTDTQYFGPGTRLTVL.

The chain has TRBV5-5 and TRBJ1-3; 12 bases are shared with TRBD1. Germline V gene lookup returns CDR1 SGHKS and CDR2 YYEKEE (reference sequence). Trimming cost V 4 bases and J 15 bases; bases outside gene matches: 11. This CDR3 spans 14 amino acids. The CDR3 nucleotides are TGTGCCAGCAGCCCCGGGACAGGGGGCCTCTTTGAATATTTT. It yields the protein CASSPGTGGLFEYF.

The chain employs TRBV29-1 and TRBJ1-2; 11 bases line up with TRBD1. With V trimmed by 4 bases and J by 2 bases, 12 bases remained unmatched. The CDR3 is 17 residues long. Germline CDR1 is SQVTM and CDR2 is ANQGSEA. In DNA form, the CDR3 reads TGCAGCGTTGCCTGGGGGGACAGGGGGGATCTGAACTATGGCTACACCTTC. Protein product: CSVAWGDRGDLNYGYTF.

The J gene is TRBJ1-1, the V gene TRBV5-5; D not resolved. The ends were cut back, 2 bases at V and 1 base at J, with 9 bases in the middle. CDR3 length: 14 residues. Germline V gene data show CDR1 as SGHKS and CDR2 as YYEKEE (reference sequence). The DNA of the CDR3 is TGTGCCAGCAGCTTAACCACAGCGAACACTGAAGCTTTCTTT. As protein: CASSLTTANTEAFF.

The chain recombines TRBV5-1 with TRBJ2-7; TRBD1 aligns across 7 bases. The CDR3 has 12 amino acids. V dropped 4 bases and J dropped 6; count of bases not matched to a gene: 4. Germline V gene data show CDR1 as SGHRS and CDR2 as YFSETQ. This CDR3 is CASSITGVEQYF. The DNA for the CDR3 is TGCGCCAGCAGCATCACAGGGGTCGAGCAGTACTTC.

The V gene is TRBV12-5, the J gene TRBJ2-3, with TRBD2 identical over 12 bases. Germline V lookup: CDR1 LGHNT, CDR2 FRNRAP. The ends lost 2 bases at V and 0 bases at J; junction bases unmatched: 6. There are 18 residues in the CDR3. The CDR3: CASGLFLAGGLSTDTQYF. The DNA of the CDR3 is TGTGCTAGTGGTTTGTTCCTAGCGGGAGGGCTTAGCACAGATACGCAGTATTTT.

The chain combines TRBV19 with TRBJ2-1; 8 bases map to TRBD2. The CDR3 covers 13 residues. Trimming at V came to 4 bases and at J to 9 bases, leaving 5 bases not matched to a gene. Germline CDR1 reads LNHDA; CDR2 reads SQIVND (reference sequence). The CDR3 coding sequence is TGTGCCAGTAGTAACTTACTAGCGGCTGAGCAGTTCTTC. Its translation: CASSNLLAAEQFF.

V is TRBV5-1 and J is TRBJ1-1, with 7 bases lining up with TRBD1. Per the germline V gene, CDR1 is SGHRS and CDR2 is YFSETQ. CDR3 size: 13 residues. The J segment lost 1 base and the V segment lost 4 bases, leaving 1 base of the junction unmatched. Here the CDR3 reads CASSDRENTEAFF. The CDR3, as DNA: TGCGCCAGCAGCGACAGGGAGAACACTGAAGCTTTCTTT.

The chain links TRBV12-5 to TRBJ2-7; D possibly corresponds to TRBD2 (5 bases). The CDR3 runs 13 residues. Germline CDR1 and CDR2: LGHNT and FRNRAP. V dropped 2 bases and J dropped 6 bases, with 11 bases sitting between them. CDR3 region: CASGLWQRSEQYF. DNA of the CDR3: TGTGCTAGTGGTTTGTGGCAGCGGTCCGAGCAGTACTTC.

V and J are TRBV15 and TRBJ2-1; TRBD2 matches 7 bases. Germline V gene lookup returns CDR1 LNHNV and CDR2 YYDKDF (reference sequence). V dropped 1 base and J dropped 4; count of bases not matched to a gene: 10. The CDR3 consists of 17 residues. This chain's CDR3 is CATSRARPGTTYNEQFF. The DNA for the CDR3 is TGTGCCACCAGCAGAGCCCGACCCGGGACTACTTACAATGAGCAGTTCTTC.

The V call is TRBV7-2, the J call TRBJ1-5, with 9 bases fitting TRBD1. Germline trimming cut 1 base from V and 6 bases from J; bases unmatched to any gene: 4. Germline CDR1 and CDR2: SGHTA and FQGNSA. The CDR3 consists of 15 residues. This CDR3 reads CASSLDRGPVQPQHF. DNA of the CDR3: TGTGCCAGCAGCTTAGACAGGGGGCCCGTTCAGCCCCAGCATTTT.

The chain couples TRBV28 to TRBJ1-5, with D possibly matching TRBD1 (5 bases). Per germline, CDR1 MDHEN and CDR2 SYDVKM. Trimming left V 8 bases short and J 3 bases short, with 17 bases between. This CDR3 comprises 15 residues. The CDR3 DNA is TGTGCCAGCCTTGGGCCGGGGGGGGACAATCAGCCCCAGCATTTT. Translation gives CASLGPGGDNQPQHF.

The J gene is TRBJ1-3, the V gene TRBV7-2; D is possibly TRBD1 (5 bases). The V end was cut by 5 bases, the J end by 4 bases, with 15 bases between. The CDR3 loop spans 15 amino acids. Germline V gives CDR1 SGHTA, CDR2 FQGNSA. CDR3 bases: TGTGCCAGCAGCCAGGACCCAGGGTCCGGAAACACCATATATTTT. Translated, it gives CASSQDPGSGNTIYF.

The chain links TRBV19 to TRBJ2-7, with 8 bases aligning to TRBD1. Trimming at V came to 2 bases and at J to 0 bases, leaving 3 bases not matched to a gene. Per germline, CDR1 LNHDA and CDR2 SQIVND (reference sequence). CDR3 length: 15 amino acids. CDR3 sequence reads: CASSIRTGLSYEQYF. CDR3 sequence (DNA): TGTGCCAGTAGTATAAGGACAGGGCTCTCCTACGAGCAGTACTTC.

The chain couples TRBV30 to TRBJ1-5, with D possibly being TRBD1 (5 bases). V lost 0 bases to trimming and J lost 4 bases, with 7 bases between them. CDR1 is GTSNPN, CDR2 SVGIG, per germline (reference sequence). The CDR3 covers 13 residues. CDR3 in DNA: TGTGCCTGGAGTGTCGGGGGAAATCAGCCCCAGCATTTT. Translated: CAWSVGGNQPQHF.

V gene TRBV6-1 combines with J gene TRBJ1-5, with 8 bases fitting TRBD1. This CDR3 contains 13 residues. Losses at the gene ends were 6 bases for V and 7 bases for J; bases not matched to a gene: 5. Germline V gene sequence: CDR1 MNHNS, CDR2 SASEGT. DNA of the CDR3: TGTGCCAGCAGAAACGGACAGGGCCAGCCCCAGCATTTT. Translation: CASRNGQGQPQHF.

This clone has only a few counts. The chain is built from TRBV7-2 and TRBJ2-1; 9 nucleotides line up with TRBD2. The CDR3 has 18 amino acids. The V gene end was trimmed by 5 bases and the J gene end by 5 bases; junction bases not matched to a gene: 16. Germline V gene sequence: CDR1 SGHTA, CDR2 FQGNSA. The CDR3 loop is CASSVHPGTSSQNNEQFF. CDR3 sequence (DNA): TGTGCCAGCAGCGTCCATCCCGGGACTAGCAGTCAGAACAATGAGCAGTTCTTC. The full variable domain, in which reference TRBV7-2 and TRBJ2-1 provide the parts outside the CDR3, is GAGVSQSPSNKVTEKGKDVELRCDPISGHTALYWYRQSLGQGLEFLIYFQGNSAPDKSGLPSDRFSAERTGGSVSTLTIQRTQQEDSAVYLCASSVHPGTSSQNNEQFFGPGTRLTVL.

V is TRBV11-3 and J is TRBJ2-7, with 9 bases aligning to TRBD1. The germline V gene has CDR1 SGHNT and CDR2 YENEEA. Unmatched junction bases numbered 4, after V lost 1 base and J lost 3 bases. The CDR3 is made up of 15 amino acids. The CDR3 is CASSLGGQGYYEQYF. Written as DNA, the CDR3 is TGTGCCAGCAGCTTAGGAGGACAGGGGTACTACGAGCAGTACTTC.

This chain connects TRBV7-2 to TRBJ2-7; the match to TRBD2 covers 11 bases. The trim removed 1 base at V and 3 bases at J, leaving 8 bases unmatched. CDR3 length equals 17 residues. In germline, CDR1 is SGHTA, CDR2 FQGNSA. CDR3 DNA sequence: TGTGCCAGCAGCTTAGGCCTAGCGGGAGGCCTCGACTACGAGCAGTACTTC. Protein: CASSLGLAGGLDYEQYF. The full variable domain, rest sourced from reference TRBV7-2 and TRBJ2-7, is GAGVSQSPSNKVTEKGKDVELRCDPISGHTALYWYRQSLGQGLEFLIYFQGNSAPDKSGLPSDRFSAERTGGSVSTLTIQRTQQEDSAVYLCASSLGLAGGLDYEQYFGPGTRLTVT.

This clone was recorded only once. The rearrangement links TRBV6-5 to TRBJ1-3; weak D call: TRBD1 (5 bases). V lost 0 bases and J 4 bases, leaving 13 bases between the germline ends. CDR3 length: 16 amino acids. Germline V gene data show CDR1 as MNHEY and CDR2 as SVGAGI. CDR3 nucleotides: TGTGCCAGCAGTTACTCGGGACTCTTAGGGGGAAACACCATATATTTT. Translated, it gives CASSYSGLLGGNTIYF.

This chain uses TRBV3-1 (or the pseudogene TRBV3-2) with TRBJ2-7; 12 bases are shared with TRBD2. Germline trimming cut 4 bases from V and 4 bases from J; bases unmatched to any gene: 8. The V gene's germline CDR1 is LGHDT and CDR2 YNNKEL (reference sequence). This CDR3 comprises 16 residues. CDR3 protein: CASSRLAGGPRYEQYF. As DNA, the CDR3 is TGTGCCAGCAGCCGTCTAGCGGGAGGGCCCAGGTACGAGCAGTACTTC.

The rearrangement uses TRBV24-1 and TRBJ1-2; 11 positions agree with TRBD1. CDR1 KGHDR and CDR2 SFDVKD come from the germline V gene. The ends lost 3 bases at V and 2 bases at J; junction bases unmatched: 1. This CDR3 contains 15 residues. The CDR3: CATSDGQGANYGYTF. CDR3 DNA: TGTGCCACCAGTGATGGACAGGGGGCGAACTATGGCTACACCTTC.

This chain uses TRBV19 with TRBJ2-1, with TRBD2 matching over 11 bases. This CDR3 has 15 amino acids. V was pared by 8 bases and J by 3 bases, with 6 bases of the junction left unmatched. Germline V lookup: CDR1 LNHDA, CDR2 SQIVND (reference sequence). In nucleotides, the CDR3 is TGTGCCAGTGGGGGACTAGCGGATATCTACAATGAGCAGTTCTTC. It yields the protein CASGGLADIYNEQFF.

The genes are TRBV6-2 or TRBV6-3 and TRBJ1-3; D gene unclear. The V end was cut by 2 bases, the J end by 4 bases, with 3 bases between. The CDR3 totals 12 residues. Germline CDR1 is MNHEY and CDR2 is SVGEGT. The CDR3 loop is CASSYGGNTIYF. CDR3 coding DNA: TGTGCCAGCAGTTACGGCGGAAACACCATATATTTT.

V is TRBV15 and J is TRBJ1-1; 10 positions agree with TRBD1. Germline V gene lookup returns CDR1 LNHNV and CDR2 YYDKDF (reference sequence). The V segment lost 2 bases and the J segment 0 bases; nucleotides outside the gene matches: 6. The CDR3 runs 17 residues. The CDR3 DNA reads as TGTGCCACCAGCAGATACGGGACAGGGGAAATGAACACTGAAGCTTTCTTT. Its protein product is CATSRYGTGEMNTEAFF.

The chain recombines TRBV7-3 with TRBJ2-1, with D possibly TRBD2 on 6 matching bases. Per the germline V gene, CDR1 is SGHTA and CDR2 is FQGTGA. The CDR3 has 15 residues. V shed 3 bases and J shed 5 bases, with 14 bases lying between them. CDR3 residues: CASSFGGMVNNEQFF. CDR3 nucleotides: TGTGCCAGCAGCTTTGGGGGGATGGTAAACAATGAGCAGTTCTTC.

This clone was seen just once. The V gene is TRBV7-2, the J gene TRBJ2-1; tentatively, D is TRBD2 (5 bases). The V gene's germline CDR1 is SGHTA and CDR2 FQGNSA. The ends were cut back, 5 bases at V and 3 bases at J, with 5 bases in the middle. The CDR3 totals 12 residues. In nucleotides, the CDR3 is TGTGCCAGCAGCCGGGGCTACAATGAGCAGTTCTTC. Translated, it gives CASSRGYNEQFF.

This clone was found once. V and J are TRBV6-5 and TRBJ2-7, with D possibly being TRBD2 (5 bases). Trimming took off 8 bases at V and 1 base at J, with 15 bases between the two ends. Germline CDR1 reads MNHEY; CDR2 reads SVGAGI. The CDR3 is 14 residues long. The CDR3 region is CASVGLLLSYEQYF. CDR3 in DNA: TGTGCCAGCGTAGGACTTCTTCTATCCTACGAGCAGTACTTC.

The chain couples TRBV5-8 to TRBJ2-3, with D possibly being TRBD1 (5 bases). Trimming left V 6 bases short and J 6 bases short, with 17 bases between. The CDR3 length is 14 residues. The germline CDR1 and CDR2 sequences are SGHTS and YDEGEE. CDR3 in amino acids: CASNYSQGIDTQYF. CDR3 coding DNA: TGTGCCAGCAACTACAGCCAGGGAATTGATACGCAGTATTTT.